Below are 18 T cell receptor beta chains sequenced from a single sample in a study of OX40 agonist ivuxolimab in advanced cancers. This table comes from immunoSEQ multiplex PCR, and its TCRdb copy is limited to in-frame clones, with some not included. Counted here are about 54,000 clones, less than 95% occurring once; the ten biggest clones make up 8.7%. The sample was CD4+ or CD8+ T cells sorted from blood, taken in a trial of the OX40 agonist ivuxolimab. The source of these receptors is an adult with an advanced solid tumor such as melanoma, head and neck, liver or kidney cancer.

V gene TRBV5-6 combines with J gene TRBJ2-3; D call uncertain. V was clipped by 0 bases and J by 4 bases, with 12 bases between them. Germline CDR1 SGHDT, CDR2 YYEEEE. The CDR3 spans 15 residues. CDR3 nucleotide sequence: TGTGCCAGCAGCTTGGTTCTATGGGATTCAGATACGCAGTATTTT. As protein: CASSLVLWDSDTQYF. The full variable domain, with the rest looked up from reference TRBV5-6 and TRBJ2-3, is DAGVTQSPTHLIKTRGQQVTLRCSPKSGHDTVSWYQQALGQGPQFIFQYYEEEERQRGNFPDRFSGHQFPNYSSELNVNALLLGDSALYLCASSLVLWDSDTQYFGPGTRLTVL.

The gene calls are TRBV19 and TRBJ2-7; tentatively, D is TRBD2 (5 bases). CDR3 size: 14 residues. The germline V and J ends were trimmed by 0 bases and 2 bases, with 8 bases remaining between them. Germline V gene data show CDR1 as LNHDA and CDR2 as SQIVND (reference sequence). The CDR3 sequence: CASSIDARAYEQYF. The DNA of the CDR3 is TGTGCCAGTAGTATAGATGCGAGGGCCTACGAGCAGTACTTC.

The genes are TRBV7-3 and TRBJ2-2; the match to TRBD2 covers 7 bases. CDR1 and CDR2 from the germline V gene are SGHTA and FQGTGA. The V gene end was trimmed by 2 bases and the J gene end by 7 bases; junction bases not matched to a gene: 10. There are 16 residues in the CDR3. The CDR3 sequence: CASSLGSGEAGGELFF. The CDR3, as DNA: TGTGCCAGCAGCTTAGGCAGCGGGGAAGCGGGCGGGGAGCTGTTTTTT.

The chain uses TRBV5-5 and TRBJ2-7, with D possibly matching TRBD1 (5 bases). Germline V CDR1 and CDR2: SGHKS, YYEKEE (reference sequence). V was cut by 0 bases and J by 0 bases, with 10 bases left in between. This CDR3 has 15 amino acids. The CDR3 loop reads CASSLGQQTSYEQYF. Here the CDR3 DNA reads TGTGCCAGCAGCTTGGGACAGCAAACCTCCTACGAGCAGTACTTC.

The chain is built from TRBV27 and TRBJ2-7; 9 positions match TRBD1. The CDR3 has 14 residues. The junction had 7 bases not matched to a gene; V was cut back by 9 bases and J by 1 base. The germline gives CDR1 MNHEY, CDR2 SMNVEV (reference sequence). The CDR3 DNA is TGTGCCAGTCAGCTGGGGACAGGGTCCTACGAGCAGTACTTC. Its protein product is CASQLGTGSYEQYF.

This chain connects TRBV2 to TRBJ1-1, with D unresolved. Germline CDR1 is SNHLY and CDR2 is FYNNEI. Trimming took 5 bases from V and 4 from J, leaving 8 bases between them. The CDR3 has 12 amino acids. The CDR3: CASSIWGTEAFF. DNA of the CDR3: TGTGCCAGCAGTATATGGGGCACTGAAGCTTTCTTT. Full variable domain (remainder filled in from reference TRBV2 and TRBJ1-1): EPEVTQTPSHQVTQMGQEVILRCVPISNHLYFYWYRQILGQKVEFLVSFYNNEISEKSEIFDDQFSVERPDGSNFTLKIRSTKLEDSAMYFCASSIWGTEAFFGQGTRLTVV.

The CDR3 region has the DNA TGTGCCAGCAGTTTAGAAGGGTCGGTGTACGAGCAGTACTTC. This gives the protein CASSLEGSVYEQYF. J is TRBJ2-7 and V is TRBV27; no clear D gene. The CDR3 loop spans 14 amino acids. Germline CDR1 and CDR2: MNHEY and SMNVEV (reference sequence). The V and J ends lost 2 bases and 4 bases respectively, with 12 bases between them.

CDR3 bases: TGTGCCAGCAGACGGGGGGCCGACGAGCAGTACTTC. Its protein is CASRRGADEQYF. The chain employs TRBV11-2 and TRBJ2-7; a weak D match, TRBD2 (7 bases). CDR1 and CDR2 from the germline V gene are SGHAT and FQNNGV. V lost 6 bases and J lost 5, with 11 bases in between. The CDR3 consists of 12 residues. Looking up the rest from reference TRBV11-2 and TRBJ2-7 gives the full variable domain: EAGVAQSPRYKIIEKRQSVAFWCNPISGHATLYWYQQILGQGPKLLIQFQNNGVVDDSQLPKDRFSAERLKGVDSTLKIQPAKLEDSAVYLCASRRGADEQYFGPGTRLTVT.

The J gene is TRBJ1-1, the V gene TRBV5-4; D is possibly TRBD1 (5 bases). V was clipped by 6 bases and J by 4 bases, with 19 bases between them. This CDR3 has 15 amino acids. Germline V gives CDR1 SGHNT, CDR2 YYREEE (reference sequence). Here the CDR3 DNA reads TGTGCCAGCACCACCTTGGGGGGTTCGAGCACTGAAGCTTTCTTT. Translation: CASTTLGGSSTEAFF.

The chain couples TRBV6-5 to TRBJ2-5, with TRBD2 as a possible D gene (6 bases). V shed 8 bases and J shed 2 bases, with 9 bases lying between them. Germline lookup yields CDR1 MNHEY and CDR2 SVGAGI. CDR3 length: 12 residues. The CDR3 DNA reads TGTGCCAGCCGCGGGGTTCAAGAGACCCAGTACTTC. Translated: CASRGVQETQYF.

The CDR3 nucleotides read TGTGCCATCAGTGAATGGACAGGGGGACCAATCGGAAGTTTAGCTCGTCCTGAAGCTTTCTTT. Translation: CAISEWTGGPIGSLARPEAFF. The rearrangement joins TRBV10-3 to TRBJ1-1; TRBD1 aligns across 10 bases. Germline CDR1 ENHRY, CDR2 SYGVKD. The CDR3 extends over 21 amino acids. Trimming removed 3 bases from V and 6 bases from J; junction bases left unmatched: 25.

V usage is TRBV7-9 and J usage is TRBJ2-3; 10 bases match TRBD2. The V and J ends lost 4 bases and 5 bases, in that order; junction bases with no gene match: 9. The CDR3 runs to 16 residues. Germline V lookup: CDR1 SEHNR, CDR2 FQNEAQ (reference sequence). CDR3 nucleotide sequence: TGTGCCAGCAGCTCCGCTAGCGGGAGTTACCGAGATACGCAGTATTTT. Residues: CASSSASGSYRDTQYF.

The chain has TRBV27 and TRBJ1-5, with a weak D call TRBD1 (5 bases). Trimming removed 3 bases from V and 0 bases from J, with 15 bases in between. This CDR3 region has 17 residues. Per germline, CDR1 MNHEY and CDR2 SMNVEV (reference sequence). In nucleotides, the CDR3 is TGTGCCAGCAGTTTGGGATTCGCAGGGAATAGCAATCAGCCCCAGCATTTT. Its protein is CASSLGFAGNSNQPQHF.

J is TRBJ2-1 and V is TRBV4-3; weak D call: TRBD2 (5 bases). With 8 bases removed from V and 8 bases from J, the gap between germline ends came to 19 bases. The CDR3 has 14 residues. The germline gives CDR1 LGHNA, CDR2 YSLEER. CDR3 coding DNA: TGCGCCAGCTGTCCTGATAGGACTTGGGATGAGCAGTTCTTC. Protein: CASCPDRTWDEQFF.

The V call is TRBV19, the J call TRBJ2-1; D gene uncertain. Trimming stripped 6 bases from V and 8 bases from J, with 8 bases between. Germline V lookup: CDR1 LNHDA, CDR2 SQIVND (reference sequence). The CDR3 length is 11 residues. The CDR3 DNA is TGTGCCAGTAGCGATGGTGATGAGCAGTTCTTC. Protein product: CASSDGDEQFF.

The chain carries TRBV7-9 and TRBJ1-2; D perhaps matches TRBD1 (5 bases). The CDR3 length is 14 residues. Germline V gives CDR1 SEHNR, CDR2 FQNEAQ (reference sequence). Trimming cost V 5 bases and J 4 bases, with 14 bases left between them. For the CDR3, the DNA is TGTGCCAGCAGCGGATTGATCGGGGGCTATGGCTACACCTTC. This codes for CASSGLIGGYGYTF.

The rearrangement uses TRBV11-3 and TRBJ2-1, with 14 bases aligning to TRBD2. The CDR3 covers 16 residues. Germline V CDR1 and CDR2: SGHNT, YENEEA. Trimming cost V 5 bases and J 7 bases; bases outside gene matches: 7. The CDR3 reads CASSPRTSGRYNEQFF. The CDR3 DNA follows: TGTGCCAGCAGCCCGAGGACTAGCGGGAGGTATAATGAGCAGTTCTTC.

The chain employs TRBV2 and TRBJ2-3; D might be TRBD2 (5 bases). The V and J ends lost 0 bases and 8 bases respectively, with 21 bases between them. This CDR3 has 17 amino acids. The germline V gene encodes CDR1 SNHLY and CDR2 FYNNEI. The CDR3 loop is CASSEARAETPRGTQYF. In DNA, the CDR3 is TGTGCCAGCAGTGAAGCCCGAGCGGAGACCCCTCGCGGTACGCAGTATTTT.